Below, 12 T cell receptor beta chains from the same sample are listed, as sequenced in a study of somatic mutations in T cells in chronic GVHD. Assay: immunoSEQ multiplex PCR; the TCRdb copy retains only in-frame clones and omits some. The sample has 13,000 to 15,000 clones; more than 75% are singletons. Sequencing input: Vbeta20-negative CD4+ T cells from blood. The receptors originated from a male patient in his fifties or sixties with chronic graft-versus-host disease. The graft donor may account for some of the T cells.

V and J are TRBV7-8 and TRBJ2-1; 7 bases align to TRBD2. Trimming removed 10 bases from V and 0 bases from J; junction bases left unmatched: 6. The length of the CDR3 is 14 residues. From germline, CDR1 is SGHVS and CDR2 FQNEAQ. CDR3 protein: CATVGGSSYNEQFF. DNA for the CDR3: TGTGCCACGGTGGGGGGGAGCTCCTACAATGAGCAGTTCTTC. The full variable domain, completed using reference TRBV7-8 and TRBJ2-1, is GAGVSQSPRYKVAKRGQDVALRCDPISGHVSLFWYQQALGQGPEFLTYFQNEAQLDKSGLPSDRFFAERPEGSVSTLKIQRTQQEDSAVYLCATVGGSSYNEQFFGPGTRLTVL.

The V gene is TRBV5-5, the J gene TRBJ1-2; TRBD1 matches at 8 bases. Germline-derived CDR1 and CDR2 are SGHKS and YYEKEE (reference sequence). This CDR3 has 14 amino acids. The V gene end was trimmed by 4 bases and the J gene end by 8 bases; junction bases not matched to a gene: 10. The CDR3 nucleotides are TGTGCCAGCAGCATCGTCACAGGGGGTAAAGGCTACACCTTC. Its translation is CASSIVTGGKGYTF.

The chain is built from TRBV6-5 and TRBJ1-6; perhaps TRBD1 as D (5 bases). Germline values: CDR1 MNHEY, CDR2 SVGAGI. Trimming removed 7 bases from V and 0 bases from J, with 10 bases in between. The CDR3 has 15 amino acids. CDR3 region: CASTPDNSYNSPLHF. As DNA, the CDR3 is TGTGCCAGCACCCCGGACAACTCCTATAATTCACCCCTCCACTTT.

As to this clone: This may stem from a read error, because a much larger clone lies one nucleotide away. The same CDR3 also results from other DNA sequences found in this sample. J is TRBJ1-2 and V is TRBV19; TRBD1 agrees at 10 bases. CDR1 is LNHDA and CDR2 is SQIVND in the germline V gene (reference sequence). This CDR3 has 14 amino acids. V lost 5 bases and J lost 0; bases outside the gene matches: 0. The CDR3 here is CASSGQGANYGYTF. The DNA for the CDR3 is TGTGCCAGTAGTGGACAGGGGGCTAACTATGGCTACACCTTC.

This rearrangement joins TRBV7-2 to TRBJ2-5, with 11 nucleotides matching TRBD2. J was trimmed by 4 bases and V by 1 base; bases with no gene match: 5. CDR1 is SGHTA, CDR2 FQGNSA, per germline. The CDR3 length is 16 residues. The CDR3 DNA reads TGTGCCAGCAGCTTAGGTTTTAGCGGGAGGGGAGAGACCCAGTACTTC. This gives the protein CASSLGFSGRGETQYF. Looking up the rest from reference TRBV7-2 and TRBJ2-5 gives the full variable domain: GAGVSQSPSNKVTEKGKDVELRCDPISGHTALYWYRQSLGQGLEFLIYFQGNSAPDKSGLPSDRFSAERTGGSVSTLTIQRTQQEDSAVYLCASSLGFSGRGETQYFGPGTRLLVL.

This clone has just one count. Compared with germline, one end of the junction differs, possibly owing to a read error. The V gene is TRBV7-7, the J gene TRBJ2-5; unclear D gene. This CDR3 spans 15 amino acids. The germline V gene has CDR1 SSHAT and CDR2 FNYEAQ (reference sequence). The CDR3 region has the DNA TGTGCTAGCAGCCCCCAACACGGAGTACAAGAGACCCAGTACTTC. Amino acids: CASSPQHGVQETQYF. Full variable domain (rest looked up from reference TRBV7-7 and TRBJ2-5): GAGVSQSPRYKVTKRGQDVTLRCDPISSHATLYWYQQALGQGPEFLTYFNYEAQPDKSGLPSDRFSAERPEGSISTLTIQRTEQRDSAMYRCASSPQHGVQETQYFGPGTRLLVL.

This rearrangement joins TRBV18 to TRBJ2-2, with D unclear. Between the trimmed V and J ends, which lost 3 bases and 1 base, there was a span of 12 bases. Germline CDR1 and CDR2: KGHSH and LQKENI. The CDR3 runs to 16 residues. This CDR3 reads CASSPFGLVNTGELFF. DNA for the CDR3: TGTGCCAGCTCACCGTTCGGTCTCGTGAACACCGGGGAGCTGTTTTTT.

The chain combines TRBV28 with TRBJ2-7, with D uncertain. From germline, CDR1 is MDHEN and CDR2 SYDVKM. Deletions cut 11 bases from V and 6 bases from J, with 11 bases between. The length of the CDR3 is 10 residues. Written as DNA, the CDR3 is TGTGCCTCCCGCGGAATCGAGCAGTACTTC. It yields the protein CASRGIEQYF. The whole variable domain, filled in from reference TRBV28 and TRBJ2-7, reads DVKVTQSSRYLVKRTGEKVFLECVQDMDHENMFWYRQDPGLGLRLIYFSYDVKMKEKGDIPEGYSVSREKKERFSLILESASTNQTSMYLCASRGIEQYFGPGTRLTVT.

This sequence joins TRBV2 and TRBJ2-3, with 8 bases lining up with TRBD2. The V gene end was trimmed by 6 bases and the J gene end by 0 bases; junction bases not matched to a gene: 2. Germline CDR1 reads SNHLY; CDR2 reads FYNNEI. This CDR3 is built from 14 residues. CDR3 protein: CASRGLASTDTQYF. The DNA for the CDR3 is TGTGCCAGCAGAGGACTAGCCAGCACAGATACGCAGTATTTT.

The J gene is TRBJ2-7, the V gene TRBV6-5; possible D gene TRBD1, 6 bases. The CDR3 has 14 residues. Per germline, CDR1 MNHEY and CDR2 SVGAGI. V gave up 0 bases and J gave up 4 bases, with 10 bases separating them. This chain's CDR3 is CASSYSGTKYEQYF. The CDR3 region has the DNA TGTGCCAGCAGTTACTCGGGGACAAAATACGAGCAGTACTTC.

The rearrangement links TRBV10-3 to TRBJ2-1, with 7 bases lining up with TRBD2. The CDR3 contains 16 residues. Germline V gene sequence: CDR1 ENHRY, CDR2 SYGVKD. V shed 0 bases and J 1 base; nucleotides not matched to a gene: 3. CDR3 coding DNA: TGTGCCATCAGTGAGTCAATTAGCGGGTCCTACAATGAGCAGTTCTTC. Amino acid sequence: CAISESISGSYNEQFF.

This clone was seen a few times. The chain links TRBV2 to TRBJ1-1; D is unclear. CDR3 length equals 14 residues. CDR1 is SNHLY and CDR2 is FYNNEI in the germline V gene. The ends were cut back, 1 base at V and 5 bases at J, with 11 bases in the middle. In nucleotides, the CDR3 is TGTGCCAGCAGTGAAGGAGGATCTAGGACTGAAGCTTTCTTT. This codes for CASSEGGSRTEAFF.